A single sample is the source of the 5 T cell receptor beta chains below, sequenced in a study of blood T cell repertoires in COVID-19. Method: immunoSEQ multiplex PCR; TCRdb's copy keeps in-frame clones and lacks some. This repertoire shows roughly 300,000 clones, around nine tenths found once; its top ten account for roughly 1.9%. The material sequenced was peripheral blood. The receptors were gathered from a young woman with COVID-19, enrolled during active disease.

This clone appeared a single time. This chain uses TRBV5-1 with TRBJ2-3; TRBD1 matches at 8 bases. CDR3 length: 15 amino acids. V lost 3 bases, J lost 3 bases, and 6 bases stayed unmatched. CDR1 and CDR2 (germline): SGHRS, YFSETQ. The CDR3, as DNA: TGCGCCAGCAGCTCAACTACAGGGGGAACAGATACGCAGTATTTT. Translation: CASSSTTGGTDTQYF. Looking up the rest from reference TRBV5-1 and TRBJ2-3 gives the full variable domain: KAGVTQTPRYLIKTRGQQVTLSCSPISGHRSVSWYQQTPGQGLQFLFEYFSETQRNKGNFPGRFSGRQFSNSRSEMNVSTLELGDSALYLCASSSTTGGTDTQYFGPGTRLTVL.

This rearrangement joins TRBV11-3 to TRBJ2-3; 9 nucleotides line up with TRBD1. CDR3 size: 17 residues. Germline CDR1 reads SGHNT; CDR2 reads YENEEA. Germline trimming cut 4 bases from V and 6 bases from J; bases unmatched to any gene: 14. This CDR3 reads CASSSRPGQGRLDTQYF. The CDR3 region has the DNA TGTGCCAGCAGCTCGAGACCGGGACAGGGAAGGTTGGATACGCAGTATTTT.

The sample holds one count of this clone. The genes are TRBV19 and TRBJ2-2, with D perhaps TRBD1 (5 bases). The CDR3 contains 15 residues. The V gene's germline CDR1 is LNHDA and CDR2 SQIVND (reference sequence). Trimming stripped 6 bases from V and 4 bases from J, with 15 bases between. CDR3 amino acids: CASRLAGWITGELFF. CDR3 bases: TGTGCCAGTAGATTGGCAGGGTGGATCACCGGGGAGCTGTTTTTT. The complete variable domain, with remaining parts taken from reference TRBV19 and TRBJ2-2, reads DGGITQSPKYLFRKEGQNVTLSCEQNLNHDAMYWYRQDPGQGLRLIYYSQIVNDFQKGDIAEGYSVSREKKESFPLTVTSAQKNPTAFYLCASRLAGWITGELFFGEGSRLTVL.

The rearrangement joins TRBV2 to TRBJ1-2; D is ambiguous. V lost 6 bases and J 6 bases, leaving 11 bases between the germline ends. CDR1 is SNHLY, CDR2 FYNNEI, per germline. The CDR3 is 12 residues long. CDR3 nucleotide sequence: TGTGCCAGCAGCCCAAACAACAATGGCTACACCTTC. It is translated as CASSPNNNGYTF.

V gene TRBV4-1 combines with J gene TRBJ1-4; 10 positions agree with TRBD1. The V segment lost 1 base and the J segment 8 bases; nucleotides outside the gene matches: 4. Germline CDR1 is MGHRA and CDR2 is YSYEKL. The CDR3 is 15 residues long. The CDR3 DNA reads TGCGCCAGCAGCCAAGGGGACAGGGGTGAAGAAAAACTGTTTTTT. Translating gives CASSQGDRGEEKLFF.